This entry features one T cell receptor beta chain sequence. This record belongs to a study of shared clonotypes between healthy human individuals. Authors' methods: ImmunoSEQ yielded junction-only sequences lacking quality scores, so filtering differed. Using immunoSEQ multiplex PCR, the repertoire was profiled, and TCRdb retains in-frame clones only, with some absent. D and trimming were read from the DNA, whereas the V and J calls and clone size are those reported in that table. The repertoire includes about 1.5 million clones, 95% to 97% of them detected once, and 0.95% to 1.5% sits in the top ten. The CDR3 is 20 residues long. Donors included only healthy HIV-negative adults lacking recent acute infections or vaccinations.

This chain joins TRBV21-1 and TRBJ2-1; the D segment call TRBD1 is taken from the table without a DNA check. TRBV21-1 is marked as a pseudogene. The receptor was derived from a man aged 25-40 years in good health. Specimen: naive CD4+ T cells sorted from blood. Specified subset: CD45RA+ positively selected. The CDR3 loop reads CANSDRGGGGGRVSYNEQFF. As DNA, the CDR3 is TGTGCCAACTCGGACAGGGGAGGGGGAGGTGGTAGAGTTTCCTACAATGAGCAGTTCTTC.